A selection of T cell receptor beta chains follows, all from one sample in a study of shared clonotypes between healthy human individuals. This table comes from immunoSEQ multiplex PCR, and its TCRdb copy is limited to in-frame clones, with some not included. The data show approximately 500,000 clones, less than 96% seen once. What was sequenced was naive CD4+ T cells sorted from blood. Source of these receptors: a woman in her twenties or thirties in good health. Both conserved end residues are part of each CDR3. The D gene is left open where the match is weak. Clone size is shown for a subset of rows, as once, few, many or a class of expanded clone.

NA	TRBV5-5	14	NA	TRBJ1-2	TGTGCCAGCAGCCGAACAGGAGGCTTCGGTGGCTACACCTTC	CASSRTGGFGGYTF
TRBD1	TRBV5-6	14	NA	TRBJ2-5	TGTGCCAGCAGCTCAACAGGGGGCGCGGAGACCCAGTACTTC	CASSSTGGAETQYF
NA	TRBV4-1	15	NA	TRBJ2-7	TGCGCCAGCAGCCAAGAGGGTAAGCTCTCCTACGAGCAGTACTTC	CASSQEGKLSYEQYF
NA	TRBV2	15	once	TRBJ2-5	TGTGCCAGCATCCGGGAAGGGGGGTCCCAAGAGACCCAGTACTTC	CASIREGGSQETQYF
NA	TRBV6-5	12	NA	TRBJ2-7	TGTGCCAGCAGTTATCGAGGGGGCGAGCAGTACTTC	CASSYRGGEQYF
TRBD1	TRBV28	17	NA	TRBJ2-7	TGTGCCAGCATTGCGTCGGGACAGGGACGAGCAGACTACGAGCAGTACTTC	CASIASGQGRADYEQYF
NA	TRBV18	14	NA	TRBJ1-5	TGTGCCAGCTCCACGGAGGGGTCAAATCAGCCCCAGCATTTT	CASSTEGSNQPQHF
NA	TRBV6-5	14	NA	TRBJ2-7	TGTGCCAGCAGTCTCGAATCTGCCAGGCGCGAGCAGTACTTC	CASSLESARREQYF
NA	TRBV19	13	NA	TRBJ1-1	TGTGCCAGTAGTATAGATACTTACACTGAAGCTTTCTTT	CASSIDTYTEAFF
NA	TRBV7-9	19	NA	TRBJ1-2	TGTGCCAGCAGCTCGACCCGTAAGGGCCTCATCCGGGAAACTTATGGCTACACCTTC	CASSSTRKGLIRETYGYTF
TRBD2	TRBV7-2	15	NA	TRBJ2-2	TGTGCCAGCAGCGTGACTAGCGGGAGTTCCGGGGAGCTGTTTTTT	CASSVTSGSSGELFF
NA	TRBV28	17	NA	TRBJ1-5	TGTGCCAGCAGTCAAATTCCGGGACGGAAAAGCAATCAGCCCCAGCATTTT	CASSQIPGRKSNQPQHF